Listed here is a single T cell receptor beta chain. Its antigen is still unknown. The entry originates in a study of shared clonotypes between healthy human individuals. Study results and caveats: Having only a few donors restricted how much genetic and exposure-history diversity was captured. Naive subsets generally exceeded memory subsets in estimated richness.

Germline trimming cut 5 bases from V and 2 bases from J; bases unmatched to any gene: 5. The CDR3 has 15 amino acids. Germline V CDR1 and CDR2: MNHEY, SMNVEV (reference sequence). CD45RO-negative, CCR7-positively selected cells formed the naive CD8 fraction, excluding terminally differentiated effector memory CD45RA+ cells. Here immunoSEQ multiplex PCR was the method, and the copy in TCRdb shows in-frame clones only, minus some. The sample consists of over 800,000 clones, 80% to 95% of them appearing once. This receptor was identified in a young man in good health. Sequences were obtained from naive CD8+ T cells sorted from blood. The chain joins TRBV27 to TRBJ1-1, with 10 bases identical to TRBD1. The CDR3 coding sequence is TGTGCCAGCAGTCCCTGGGACAGGGGAAACACTGAAGCTTTCTTT. This codes for CASSPWDRGNTEAFF.